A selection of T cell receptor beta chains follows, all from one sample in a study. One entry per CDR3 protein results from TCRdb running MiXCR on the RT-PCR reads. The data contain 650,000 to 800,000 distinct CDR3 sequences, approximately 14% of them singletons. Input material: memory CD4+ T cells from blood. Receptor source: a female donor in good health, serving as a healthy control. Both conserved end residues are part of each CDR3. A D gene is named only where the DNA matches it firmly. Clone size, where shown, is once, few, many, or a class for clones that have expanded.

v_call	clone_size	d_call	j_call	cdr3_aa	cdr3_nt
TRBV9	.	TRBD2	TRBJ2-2	CASSRLAGVLGTGELFF	TGTGCCAGCAGCAGACTAGCGGGAGTCCTTGGGACCGGGGAGCTGTTTTTT
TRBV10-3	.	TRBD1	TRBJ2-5	CAISGDRSGETQYF	TGTGCCATCAGTGGGGACAGGTCGGGTGAGACCCAGTACTTC
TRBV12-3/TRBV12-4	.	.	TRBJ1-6	CASTHTGGWSPLHF	TGTGCCAGCACTCACACGGGAGGATGGTCACCCCTCCACTTT
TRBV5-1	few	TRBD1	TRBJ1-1	CASSLVAGGTGTEAFF	TGCGCCAGCAGCTTGGTGGCAGGGGGAACGGGCACTGAAGCTTTCTTT
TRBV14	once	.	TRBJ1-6	CASSQSSGGSLHF	TGTGCCAGCAGCCAATCATCCGGCGGGTCCCTCCACTTT
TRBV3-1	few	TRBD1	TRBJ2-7	CASCKGTGRNEQYF	TGTGCCAGCTGCAAGGGGACAGGGCGGAACGAGCAGTACTTC
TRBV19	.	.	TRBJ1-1	CASSSVLGGTEAFF	TGTGCCAGTAGTTCGGTCCTGGGCGGCACTGAAGCTTTCTTT
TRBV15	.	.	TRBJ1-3	CATSARSSGNTIYF	TGTGCCACCAGCGCCCGTAGCTCTGGAAACACCATATATTTT
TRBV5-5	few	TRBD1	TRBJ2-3	CASSLRTGLTDTQYF	TGTGCCAGCAGCTTGCGGACAGGACTCACAGATACGCAGTATTTT
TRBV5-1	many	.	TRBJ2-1	CASSPGTLYNEQFF	TGCGCCAGCAGCCCCGGGACACTCTACAATGAGCAGTTCTTC
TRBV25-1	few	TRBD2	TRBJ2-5	CASSASGRPQETQYF	TGTGCCAGCAGTGCAAGCGGGAGGCCTCAAGAGACCCAGTACTTC
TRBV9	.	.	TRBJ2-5	CASSVGTVRGETQYF	TGTGCCAGCAGCGTAGGGACAGTAAGAGGGGAGACCCAGTACTTC
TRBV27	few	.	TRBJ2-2	CASSLRANFEGTGELFF	TGTGCCAGCAGTTTACGGGCGAACTTCGAAGGAACCGGGGAGCTGTTTTTT
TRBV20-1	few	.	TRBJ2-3	CSARAGSSPGSGLLDTQYF	TGCAGTGCTAGGGCCGGTTCGTCACCGGGTAGTGGACTTTTAGATACGCAGTATTTT
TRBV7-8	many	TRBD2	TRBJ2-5	CASSQGLAVQETQYF	TGTGCCAGCAGCCAGGGACTAGCGGTCCAAGAGACCCAGTACTTC
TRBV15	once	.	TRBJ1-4	CATSRDVGSATNEKLFF	TGTGCCACCAGCAGAGATGTCGGGAGCGCAACTAATGAAAAACTGTTTTTT
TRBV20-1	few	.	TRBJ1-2	CSAVDRPGDYGYTF	TGCAGTGCAGTAGACAGGCCCGGGGACTATGGCTACACCTTC
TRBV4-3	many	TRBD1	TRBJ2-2	CASSRGQGAFTGELFF	TGCGCCAGCAGCCGAGGACAGGGGGCATTCACCGGGGAGCTGTTTTTT
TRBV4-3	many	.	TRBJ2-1	CASSQGGAPRGGSHEQFF	TGCGCCAGCAGCCAAGGGGGGGCTCCGCGGGGAGGGTCCCATGAGCAGTTCTTC
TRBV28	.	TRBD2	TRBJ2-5	CASSLSLAGVQTQYF	TGTGCCAGCAGTTTATCGCTAGCGGGAGTACAGACCCAGTACTTC
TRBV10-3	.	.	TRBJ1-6	CAISENPGSPLHF	TGTGCCATCAGTGAGAACCCCGGTTCACCCCTCCACTTT
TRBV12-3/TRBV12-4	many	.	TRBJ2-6	CASSDSTGANVLTF	TGTGCCAGCAGCGACAGTACTGGGGCCAACGTCCTGACTTTC
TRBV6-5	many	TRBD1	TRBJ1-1	CASSYSMGTGGYTEAFF	TGTGCCAGCAGTTACTCGATGGGGACAGGGGGATACACTGAAGCTTTCTTT
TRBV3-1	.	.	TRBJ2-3	CASGGMGDTQYF	TGTGCCAGCGGAGGGATGGGAGATACGCAGTATTTT
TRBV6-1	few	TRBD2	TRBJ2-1	CASSGSTSGRGEQFF	TGTGCCAGCAGTGGGTCTACTAGCGGGAGGGGTGAGCAGTTCTTC
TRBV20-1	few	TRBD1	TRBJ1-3	CSARDPSGGVSGNTIYF	TGCAGTGCTAGAGACCCATCAGGGGGAGTATCTGGAAACACCATATATTTT
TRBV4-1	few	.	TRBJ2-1	CASSQDTRDSYNEQFF	TGCGCCAGCAGCCAAGACACGCGGGACTCCTACAATGAGCAGTTCTTC
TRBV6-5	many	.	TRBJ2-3	CASSYEGRAGTDTQYF	TGTGCCAGCAGTTACGAGGGGCGGGCGGGCACAGATACGCAGTATTTT
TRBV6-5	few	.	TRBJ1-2	CASRWGRLNYGYTF	TGTGCCAGCAGGTGGGGACGGCTAAACTATGGCTACACCTTC
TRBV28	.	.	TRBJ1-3	CASMVSHSGNTIYF	TGTGCCAGCATGGTCTCCCACTCTGGAAACACCATATATTTT
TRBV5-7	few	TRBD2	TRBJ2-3	CASSPSGGTQYF	TGTGCCAGCAGCCCCTCGGGGGGGACGCAGTATTTT
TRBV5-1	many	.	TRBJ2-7	CASCRDSPYEQYF	TGCGCCAGCTGCAGGGATTCGCCGTACGAGCAGTACTTC
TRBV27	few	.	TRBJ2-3	CASSGLRRGTDTQYF	TGTGCCAGCAGCGGACTAAGGAGGGGGACAGATACGCAGTATTTT
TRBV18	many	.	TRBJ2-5	CASSPLIKETQYF	TGTGCCAGCTCACCACTTATAAAAGAGACCCAGTACTTC
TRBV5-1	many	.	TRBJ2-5	CASSVQGGETQYF	TGTGCCAGCTCAGTACAGGGCGGGGAGACCCAGTACTTC
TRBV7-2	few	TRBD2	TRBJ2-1	CASGGGTSGIREQFF	TGTGCTTCGGGAGGGGGGACTAGCGGGATACGGGAGCAGTTCTTC
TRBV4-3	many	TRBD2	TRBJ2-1	CASSQERNSGRKSEQFF	TGCGCCAGCAGCCAAGAGAGAAATAGCGGGAGAAAAAGTGAGCAGTTCTTC
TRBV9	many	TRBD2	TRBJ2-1	CASSPSSGGYNEQFF	TGTGCCAGCAGCCCGAGTAGCGGGGGATACAATGAGCAGTTCTTC
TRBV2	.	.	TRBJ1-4	CASSEEAQSWKLFF	TGTGCCAGCAGTGAAGAGGCTCAGTCCTGGAAACTGTTTTTT
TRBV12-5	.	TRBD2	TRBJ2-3	CASGLVREGTADTQYF	TGTGCTAGTGGTTTGGTCCGGGAGGGCACGGCAGATACGCAGTATTTT
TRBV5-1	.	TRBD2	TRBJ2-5	CASSLRMTSDSETQYF	TGCGCCAGCAGCTTAAGAATGACTAGCGATTCGGAGACCCAGTACTTC
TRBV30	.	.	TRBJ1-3	CAWRRSGLRNTIYF	TGTGCCTGGAGGCGCAGTGGATTAAGAAACACCATATATTTT
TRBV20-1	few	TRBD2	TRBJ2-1	CSVGPGLVYYNEQFF	TGCAGTGTCGGCCCGGGACTAGTATACTACAATGAGCAGTTCTTC
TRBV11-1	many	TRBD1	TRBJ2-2	CASSARDRMTGELFF	TGTGCCAGCAGCGCCCGGGACAGGATGACCGGGGAGCTGTTTTTT
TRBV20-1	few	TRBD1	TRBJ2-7	CSASDPGQGAYEQYF	TGCAGTGCTTCAGACCCGGGACAGGGGGCCTACGAGCAGTACTTC
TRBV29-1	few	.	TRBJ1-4	CSVVKGGTNEKLFF	TGCAGCGTCGTTAAGGGGGGTACTAATGAAAAACTGTTTTTT
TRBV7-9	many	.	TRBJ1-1	CASRSDTPNTEAFF	TGTGCCAGCAGATCCGACACCCCGAACACTGAAGCTTTCTTT
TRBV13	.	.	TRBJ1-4	CASSVGGGNEKLFF	TGTGCCAGCAGCGTCGGCGGGGGGAATGAAAAACTGTTTTTT